What follows are 21 T cell receptor beta chains derived from one specimen sequenced in a study of T-cell memory formation after mild COVID-19 (dated by TCRdb to the early 2020s). Library preparation was by 5' RACE. Reads for this sample came from an Illumina NovaSeq 6000. Through fastp at Q25 and MiXCR, TCRdb rebuilt clones from the public reads, retaining in-frame beta chains. Here each entry gathers all rows of one CDR3 protein and keeps the most common genes and DNA. The sample contains about 470,000 distinct CDR3 sequences, 25% of them found a single time. The ten largest clones take up about 12% of the sample. The specimen sequenced was PBMCs or a T cell subset sorted from them (not recorded which). Receptor source: an adult woman who had mild COVID-19 (a few samples of this study predate the infection). The sample titles of this study are shuffled in the database, so cell type and time point are left out; the donor was told from shared clones.

This clonotype appeared a few times. This sequence joins TRBV5-6 and TRBJ1-3; 7 bases line up with TRBD1. Germline values: CDR1 SGHDT, CDR2 YYEEEE. With V trimmed by 3 bases and J by 0 bases, 9 bases remained unmatched. This CDR3 spans 17 amino acids. The chain's CDR3 is CASSSRDSLHSGNTIYF. Written as DNA, the CDR3 is TGTGCCAGCAGCTCCCGGGACAGCCTTCACTCTGGAAACACCATATATTTT.

This clonotype was recorded a few times. The genes are TRBV15 and TRBJ1-5; D is unresolved. V lost 5 bases, J lost 2 bases, and 19 bases lay in between. Germline values: CDR1 LNHNV, CDR2 YYDKDF (reference sequence). This CDR3 comprises 17 residues. For the CDR3, the DNA is TGTGCCACCAGCGGTAGGACGGCCCTTCGGGGCAATCAGCCCCAGCATTTT. This translates into CATSGRTALRGNQPQHF.

The sample holds a few counts of this clonotype. The chain recombines TRBV7-2 with TRBJ2-3, with 8 bases aligning to TRBD2. V was pared by 5 bases and J by 0 bases, with 7 bases of the junction left unmatched. The germline CDR1 and CDR2 sequences are SGHTA and FQGNSA. The length of the CDR3 is 16 residues. The DNA for the CDR3 is TGTGCCAGCAGCCTCGGGGTAGCGGGGAGCACAGATACGCAGTATTTT. Translating gives CASSLGVAGSTDTQYF.

The V call is TRBV20-1, the J call TRBJ2-5, with D perhaps TRBD2 (6 bases). Trimming removed 0 bases from V and 2 bases from J, with 13 bases in between. Per the germline V gene, CDR1 is DFQATT and CDR2 is SNEGSKA (reference sequence). The CDR3 sequence is 15 residues long. The CDR3 reads CSARDGKSGQETQYF. DNA for the CDR3: TGCAGTGCTAGAGATGGGAAAAGCGGGCAAGAGACCCAGTACTTC.

The V call is TRBV28, the J call TRBJ2-7; perhaps TRBD2 as D (5 bases). V lost 5 bases to trimming and J lost 4 bases, with 18 bases between them. CDR3 length: 15 amino acids. CDR1 is MDHEN and CDR2 is SYDVKM in the germline V gene. CDR3 protein: CASSPGSAGGYEQYF. The CDR3 DNA reads TGTGCCAGCAGTCCCGGGTCGGCAGGAGGATACGAGCAGTACTTC.

This clonotype was observed a handful of times. The CDR3 DNA is TGCAGTGCTAGAGATCCCTCCTATAACTATGGCTACACCTTC. Protein: CSARDPSYNYGYTF. V and J are TRBV20-1 and TRBJ1-2; D uncertain. Germline CDR1 and CDR2: DFQATT and SNEGSKA (reference sequence). Trimming cost V 0 bases and J 1 base, with 9 bases left between them. This CDR3 is 14 amino acids long.

The V call is TRBV3-1, the J call TRBJ2-7; D may correspond to TRBD1 or TRBD2 (6 bases each). The CDR3 is 17 amino acids. V was shortened by 1 base and J by 3 bases, with 19 bases between the two germline ends. From germline, CDR1 is LGHDT and CDR2 YNNKEL (reference sequence). The DNA of the CDR3 is TGTGCCAGCAGCCAAGTGGGGGCGGGGCCCCCTTTCTACGAGCAGTACTTC. Protein product: CASSQVGAGPPFYEQYF.

This clonotype appeared once. The chain is built from TRBV25-1 and TRBJ1-4; D unclear. This CDR3 contains 16 residues. With 7 bases removed from V and 4 bases from J, the gap between germline ends came to 19 bases. CDR1 is MGHDK and CDR2 is SYGVNS in the germline V gene. The chain's CDR3 is CASNRGSGRFNEKLFF. The CDR3 nucleotides read TGTGCCAGCAACCGGGGTAGTGGGCGGTTTAATGAAAAACTGTTTTTT.

CDR3 nucleotides: TGTGCCAGCAGCCAAGAGGGTGTCCGGGCGAAGCAGTTCTTC. This translates into CASSQEGVRAKQFF. The gene calls are TRBV3-1 and TRBJ2-1; the D is unclear. V was clipped by 0 bases and J by 11 bases, with 14 bases between them. The CDR3 consists of 14 residues. Per the germline V gene, CDR1 is LGHDT and CDR2 is YNNKEL (reference sequence).

The rearrangement links TRBV10-3 to TRBJ2-7; 9 nucleotides match TRBD1. J gave up 6 bases and V 3 bases, and 9 bases lay outside the gene matches. The germline gives CDR1 ENHRY, CDR2 SYGVKD. The CDR3 consists of 15 residues. The CDR3 DNA reads as TGTGCCATCAGTGACTCCGGGACAGGGAACAGCGAGCAGTACTTC. Translated, it gives CAISDSGTGNSEQYF.

This clonotype occurred a few times. The genes are TRBV7-6 and TRBJ2-7; 13 bases fit TRBD2. CDR1 and CDR2 from the germline V gene are SGHVS and FNYEAQ. J lost 3 bases, V lost 5 bases, and 7 bases had no gene match. CDR3 length: 16 amino acids. In nucleotides, the CDR3 is TGTGCCAGCAGCCCCGAGACTAGCGGGGGGATCTACGAGCAGTACTTC. Encoded protein: CASSPETSGGIYEQYF.

This clonotype was detected only a few times. This rearrangement joins TRBV29-1 to TRBJ1-1; no clear D. The CDR3 length is 11 residues. The V end lost 6 bases, the J end lost 4 bases, and 9 bases lay between the germline ends. CDR1 is SQVTM and CDR2 is ANQGSEA in the germline V gene. CDR3: CSVWVATEAFF. DNA for the CDR3: TGCAGCGTGTGGGTGGCCACTGAAGCTTTCTTT.

CDR3 amino acids: CASRSGGTEAFF. The DNA of the CDR3 is TGTGCCAGCAGGTCAGGGGGCACTGAAGCTTTCTTT. This rearrangement joins TRBV2 to TRBJ1-1; TRBD1 agrees at 7 bases. Germline V lookup: CDR1 SNHLY, CDR2 FYNNEI. The CDR3 length is 12 residues. V gave up 6 bases and J gave up 4 bases; unmatched junction bases: 2.

This clonotype came up a few times. The chain links TRBV12-3 or TRBV12-4 to TRBJ1-3; D unresolved. Trimming stripped 4 bases from V and 4 bases from J, with 5 bases between. The CDR3 has 12 residues. CDR3 sequence (DNA): TGTGCCAGCAGTTCCCGCGGAAACACCATATATTTT. Residues: CASSSRGNTIYF.

The chain has TRBV19 and TRBJ2-7; D call uncertain. The CDR3 totals 17 residues. Germline V gene lookup returns CDR1 LNHDA and CDR2 SQIVND (reference sequence). Trimming took off 3 bases at V and 2 bases at J, with 20 bases between the two ends. CDR3 coding DNA: TGTGCCAGTAGTATGGCATCCGGACGTCGGATTACCTACGAGCAGTACTTC. Translation gives CASSMASGRRITYEQYF. The full variable domain, its missing parts supplied by reference TRBV19 and TRBJ2-7, is DGGITQSPKYLFRKEGQNVTLSCEQNLNHDAMYWYRQDPGQGLRLIYYSQIVNDFQKGDIAEGYSVSREKKESFPLTVTSAQKNPTAFYLCASSMASGRRITYEQYFGPGTRLTVT.

This chain joins TRBV7-9 and TRBJ1-1; the match to TRBD1 covers 9 bases. CDR3 length: 23 residues. Germline V gives CDR1 SEHNR, CDR2 FQNEAQ (reference sequence). Trimming at V came to 0 bases and at J to 0 bases, leaving 23 bases not matched to a gene. For the CDR3, the DNA is TGTGCCAGCAGCTTAGCGTTTTTAACGGGACAGGGATTTTCCGACCATATGAACACTGAAGCTTTCTTT. Its translation is CASSLAFLTGQGFSDHMNTEAFF.

The CDR3 DNA follows: TGTGCCAGCAGTTGGCGGGGGCTAGCGGGAGATGAGTACTTC. Translating gives CASSWRGLAGDEYF. J is TRBJ2-7 and V is TRBV12-3 or TRBV12-4; 10 bases fit TRBD2. V trimming: 4 bases; J trimming: 11 bases; junction bases outside the gene matches: 11. The CDR3 length is 14 residues.

V usage is TRBV7-8 and J usage is TRBJ2-1; tentatively, D is TRBD2 (6 bases). Trimming cost V 0 bases and J 4 bases, with 10 bases left between them. Germline CDR1 and CDR2: SGHVS and FQNEAQ. The CDR3 is 15 amino acids. CDR3 bases: TGTGCCAGCAGCTTAGCGGGGACTCTTTACAATGAGCAGTTCTTC. It translates to CASSLAGTLYNEQFF.

This clonotype was counted only a few times. The CDR3 coding sequence is TGCAGTGCTAGAGCGAGAGGAAAATACGAGCAGTACTTC. Its protein product is CSARARGKYEQYF. This rearrangement joins TRBV20-1 to TRBJ2-7; D gene uncertain. CDR3 size: 13 residues. CDR1 is DFQATT, CDR2 SNEGSKA, per germline (reference sequence). V lost 1 base, J lost 4 bases, and 11 bases lay in between.

This clonotype has a handful of counts. The chain carries TRBV5-4 and TRBJ2-7; 12 bases map to TRBD1. Unmatched junction bases numbered 5, after V lost 3 bases and J lost 4 bases. The germline V gene encodes CDR1 SGHNT and CDR2 YYREEE (reference sequence). The CDR3 loop spans 15 amino acids. This CDR3 reads CASSSTGQGAYEQYF. Here the CDR3 DNA reads TGTGCCAGCAGCTCGACGGGACAGGGGGCTTACGAGCAGTACTTC.

This clonotype was counted between two and nine times. V usage is TRBV24-1 and J usage is TRBJ2-1; TRBD1 agrees at 7 bases. The CDR3 spans 16 residues. J gave up 5 bases and V 0 bases, and 6 bases lay outside the gene matches. Germline lookup yields CDR1 KGHDR and CDR2 SFDVKD. The CDR3 DNA is TGTGCCACCAGTGATTTGCGAAGGGGGCGGAACAATGAGCAGTTCTTC. Amino acid sequence: CATSDLRRGRNNEQFF.